Below, 2 T cell receptor beta chains from the same sample are listed, as sequenced in a study of identical twins. TCRdb ran MiXCR on the 5' RACE reads and lists one entry per CDR3 protein. The data hold about 720,000 distinct CDR3 sequences, with 8% to 9% observed a single time. Separately, the same data were catalogued under a study of yellow fever vaccine responses in identical twins.

Material for sequencing was PBMCs. The receptors were sampled from a woman younger than 35 in good health.

In this sample, this clonotype turned up a few times. The CDR3, as DNA: TGTGCCAGCCAACCGGGGGCAACCGGGGAGCTGTTTTTT. It codes for CASQPGATGELFF. The V gene is TRBV28, the J gene TRBJ2-2, with D possibly called TRBD1 or TRBD2 (6 bases each). The V end was cut by 8 bases, the J end by 5 bases, with 12 bases between. There are 13 residues in the CDR3. The germline V gene has CDR1 MDHEN and CDR2 SYDVKM.

V and J are TRBV7-9 and TRBJ2-3; no definite D call. The CDR3 runs 13 residues. V gave up 7 bases and J gave up 0 bases, with 8 bases separating them. Germline CDR1 and CDR2: SEHNR and FQNEAQ (reference sequence). The CDR3 sequence is CASTPGSTDTQYF. The CDR3 DNA is TGTGCCAGCACTCCCGGGAGCACAGATACGCAGTATTTT.